This entry features one T cell receptor (beta chain) sequence. The sample is drawn from a study of identical twins. TCRdb processed the 5' RACE reads anew with MiXCR; each CDR3 protein has one entry. The top ten hold around 1.5% of the sample, which has some 900,000 distinct CDR3 sequences, 12% seen once. Germline trimming cut 8 bases from V and 5 bases from J; bases unmatched to any gene: 6. The germline V gene encodes CDR1 DFQATT and CDR2 SNEGSKA (reference sequence). This CDR3 spans 13 amino acids. This sample was shared with a second study, whose subject was yellow fever vaccine responses in identical twins.

The chain recombines TRBV20-1 with TRBJ2-5, with 12 bases lining up with TRBD2. The receptor was derived from a woman under 30 in good health. Source material: PBMCs. CDR3 residues: CSTLAGGLETQYF. CDR3 DNA: TGCAGTACGCTAGCGGGGGGGTTGGAGACCCAGTACTTC.